The 10 T cell receptor beta chains presented below share a single source sample, sequenced in a study of blood T cell repertoires in COVID-19. Here immunoSEQ multiplex PCR was the method, and the copy in TCRdb shows in-frame clones only, minus some. The data show about 260,000 clones, with about 87% seen just once and about 4% held by the top ten. The sequenced sample consisted of peripheral blood. These receptors originate from a man aged 55 to 69 who had recovered from COVID-19.

This clone appeared once. This rearrangement joins TRBV12-3 or TRBV12-4 to TRBJ1-6, with D possibly being TRBD1 (5 bases). The V gene lost 2 bases and the J gene lost 10 bases, with 9 bases spanning the gap. The length of the CDR3 is 13 residues. CDR3 sequence reads: CASSLQGNSPLHF. The CDR3 DNA sequence: TGTGCCAGCAGTTTACAGGGCAACTCACCCCTCCACTTT.

This chain links TRBV21-1 with TRBJ2-5; no DNA check was done on the table's D call, TRBD1. TRBV21-1 is classified as a pseudogene. This CDR3 spans 13 amino acids. This chain's CDR3 is CASHERGTETQYF. The CDR3 DNA follows: TGTGCCAGTCATGAGAGGGGGACAGAGACCCAGTACTTC.

The CDR3 DNA is TGTGCCAGCGGCCGACAGGGCACTGAAGCTTTCTTT. Translation gives CASGRQGTEAFF. The V call is TRBV6-1, the J call TRBJ1-1, with 7 bases lining up with TRBD1. The V gene's germline CDR1 is MNHNS and CDR2 SASEGT. CDR3 length: 12 amino acids. The trim removed 8 bases at V and 4 bases at J, leaving 4 bases unmatched.

This clone was counted only a few times. This chain links TRBV3-1 (or the pseudogene TRBV3-2) with TRBJ1-2, with 8 bases aligning to TRBD1. Germline V gene sequence: CDR1 LGHDT, CDR2 YNNKEL (reference sequence). V gave up 6 bases and J gave up 8 bases; unmatched junction bases: 17. The CDR3 consists of 16 residues. The CDR3 nucleotides are TGTGCCAGCAGTACGAGTTTAGGGACAGGAAGTCTGGGCTACACCTTC. It is translated as CASSTSLGTGSLGYTF.

This chain links TRBV2 with TRBJ1-2; no reliable D call. The CDR3 extends over 13 amino acids. Per the germline V gene, CDR1 is SNHLY and CDR2 is FYNNEI. The germline V and J ends were trimmed by 1 base and 8 bases, with 11 bases remaining between them. The CDR3 region is CASSEELAGGYTF. CDR3 DNA sequence: TGTGCCAGCAGTGAAGAATTGGCGGGCGGCTACACCTTC.

The gene calls are TRBV29-1 and TRBJ1-2; D uncertain. The CDR3 contains 12 residues. Trimming removed 7 bases at V and 4 bases at J, with 13 bases between. Germline assignment: CDR1 SQVTM and CDR2 ANQGSEA. CDR3 sequence reads: CSARDEGYGYTF. The DNA for the CDR3 is TGCAGCGCCCGTGACGAGGGCTATGGCTACACCTTC. The complete variable domain, with remaining parts taken from reference TRBV29-1 and TRBJ1-2, reads SAVISQKPSRDICQRGTSLTIQCQVDSQVTMMFWYRQQPGQSLTLIATANQGSEATYESGFVIDKFPISRPNLTFSTLTVSNMSPEDSSIYLCSARDEGYGYTFGSGTRLTVV.

The rearrangement uses TRBV3-1 (or the pseudogene TRBV3-2) and TRBJ2-7; 9 bases are a match to TRBD1. Losses at the gene ends were 0 bases for V and 7 bases for J; bases not matched to a gene: 7. Germline CDR1 and CDR2: LGHDT and YNNKEL (reference sequence). The CDR3 length is 15 residues. This chain's CDR3 is CASSQELDRGEEQYF. In DNA form, the CDR3 reads TGTGCCAGCAGCCAAGAATTGGACAGGGGAGAGGAGCAGTACTTC.

The CDR3 DNA follows: TGTGCCAGCAGTTCCGCGGACAGTTTAGGAAACACCATATATTTT. Translated: CASSSADSLGNTIYF. The chain carries TRBV27 and TRBJ1-3; D perhaps matches TRBD1 (6 bases). CDR3 size: 15 residues. CDR1 MNHEY and CDR2 SMNVEV come from the germline V gene (reference sequence). The V and J ends lost 4 bases and 4 bases respectively, with 14 bases between them.

The rearrangement links TRBV5-4 to TRBJ1-2, with 7 positions matching TRBD1. The CDR3 totals 15 residues. CDR1 is SGHNT and CDR2 is YYREEE in the germline V gene (reference sequence). Unmatched junction bases numbered 4, after V lost 0 bases and J lost 2 bases. The CDR3 region has the DNA TGTGCCAGCAGCTTGGCTGGGACAGCGAACTATGGCTACACCTTC. It encodes CASSLAGTANYGYTF.

This clone was recorded once. The chain uses TRBV4-1 and TRBJ2-7; D possibly corresponds to TRBD1 (5 bases). CDR3 length: 14 amino acids. Between the trimmed V and J ends, which lost 3 bases and 3 bases, there was a span of 12 bases. Germline lookup yields CDR1 MGHRA and CDR2 YSYEKL. Here the CDR3 reads CASSHRTQYYEQYF. In DNA, the CDR3 is TGCGCCAGCAGCCACAGGACACAATACTACGAGCAGTACTTC.